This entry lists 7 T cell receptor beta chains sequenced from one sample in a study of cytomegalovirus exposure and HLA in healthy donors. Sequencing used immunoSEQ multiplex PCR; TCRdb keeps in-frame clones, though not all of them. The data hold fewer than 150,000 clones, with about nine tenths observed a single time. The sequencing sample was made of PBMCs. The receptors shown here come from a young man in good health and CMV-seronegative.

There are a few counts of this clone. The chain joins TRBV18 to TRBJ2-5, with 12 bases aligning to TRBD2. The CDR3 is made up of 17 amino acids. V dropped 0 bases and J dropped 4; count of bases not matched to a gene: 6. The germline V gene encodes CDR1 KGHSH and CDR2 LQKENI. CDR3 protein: CASSPPTPLAGGETQYF. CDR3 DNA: TGTGCCAGCTCACCACCGACCCCACTAGCGGGAGGAGAGACCCAGTACTTC.

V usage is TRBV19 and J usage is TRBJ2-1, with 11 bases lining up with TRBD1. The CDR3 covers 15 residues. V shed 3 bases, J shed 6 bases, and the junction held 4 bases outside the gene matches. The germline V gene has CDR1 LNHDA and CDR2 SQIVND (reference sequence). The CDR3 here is CASSIPGTGGNEQFF. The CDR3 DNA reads TGTGCCAGTAGTATTCCCGGGACAGGGGGCAATGAGCAGTTCTTC.

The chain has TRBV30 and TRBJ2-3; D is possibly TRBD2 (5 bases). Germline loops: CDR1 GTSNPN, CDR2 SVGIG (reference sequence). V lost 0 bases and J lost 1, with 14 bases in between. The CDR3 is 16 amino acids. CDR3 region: CAWSVMTGGGTDTQYF. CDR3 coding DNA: TGTGCCTGGAGTGTAATGACCGGAGGAGGCACAGATACGCAGTATTTT.

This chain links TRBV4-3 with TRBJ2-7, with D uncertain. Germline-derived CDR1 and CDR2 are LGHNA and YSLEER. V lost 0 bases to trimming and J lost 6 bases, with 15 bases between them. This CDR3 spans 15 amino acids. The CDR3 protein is CASSQDAALVVEQYF. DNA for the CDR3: TGCGCCAGCAGCCAAGACGCGGCGCTGGTGGTCGAGCAGTACTTC.

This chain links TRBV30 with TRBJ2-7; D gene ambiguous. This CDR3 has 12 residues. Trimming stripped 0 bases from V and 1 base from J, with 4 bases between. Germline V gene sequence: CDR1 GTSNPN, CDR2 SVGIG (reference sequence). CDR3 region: CAWSVLSYEQYF. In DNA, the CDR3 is TGTGCCTGGAGTGTCTTATCCTACGAGCAGTACTTC.

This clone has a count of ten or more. CDR3 in amino acids: CASSLHSNQPQHF. The CDR3, as DNA: TGTGCCAGCAGCTTACATAGCAATCAGCCCCAGCATTTT. The chain combines TRBV7-9 with TRBJ1-5, with D unresolved. Looked up from germline, CDR1 is SEHNR and CDR2 is FQNEAQ (reference sequence). V lost 2 bases and J 0 bases, leaving 2 bases between the germline ends. The CDR3 covers 13 residues.

The CDR3 DNA follows: TGTGCCAGCAGCCATCAGGGGGCCTATGGCTACACCTTC. Protein product: CASSHQGAYGYTF. V gene TRBV7-9 combines with J gene TRBJ1-2; 8 nucleotides align to TRBD1. The J segment lost 4 bases and the V segment lost 5 bases, leaving 3 bases of the junction unmatched. The CDR3 is 13 amino acids. CDR1 and CDR2 from the germline V gene are SEHNR and FQNEAQ (reference sequence). Using reference TRBV7-9 and TRBJ1-2 for the parts outside the CDR3, the full variable domain is DTGVSQNPRHKITKRGQNVTFRCDPISEHNRLYWYRQTLGQGPEFLTYFQNEAQLEKSRLLSDRFSAERPKGSFSTLEIQRTEQGDSAMYLCASSHQGAYGYTFGSGTRLTVV.